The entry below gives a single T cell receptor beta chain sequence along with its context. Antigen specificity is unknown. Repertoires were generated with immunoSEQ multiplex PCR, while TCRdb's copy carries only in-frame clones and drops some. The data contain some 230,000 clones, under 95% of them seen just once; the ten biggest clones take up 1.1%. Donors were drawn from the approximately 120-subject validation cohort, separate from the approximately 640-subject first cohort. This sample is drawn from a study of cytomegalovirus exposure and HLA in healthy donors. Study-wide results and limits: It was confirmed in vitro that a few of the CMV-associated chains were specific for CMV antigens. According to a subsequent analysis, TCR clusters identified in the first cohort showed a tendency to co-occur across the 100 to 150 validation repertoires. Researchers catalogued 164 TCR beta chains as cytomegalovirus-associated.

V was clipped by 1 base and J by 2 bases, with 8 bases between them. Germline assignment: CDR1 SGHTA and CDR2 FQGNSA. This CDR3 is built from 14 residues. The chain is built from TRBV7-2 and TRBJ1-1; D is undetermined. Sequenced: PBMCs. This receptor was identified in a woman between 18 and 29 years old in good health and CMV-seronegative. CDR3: CASSLGRVNTEAFF. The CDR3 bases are TGTGCCAGCAGCTTAGGACGGGTTAACACTGAAGCTTTCTTT.